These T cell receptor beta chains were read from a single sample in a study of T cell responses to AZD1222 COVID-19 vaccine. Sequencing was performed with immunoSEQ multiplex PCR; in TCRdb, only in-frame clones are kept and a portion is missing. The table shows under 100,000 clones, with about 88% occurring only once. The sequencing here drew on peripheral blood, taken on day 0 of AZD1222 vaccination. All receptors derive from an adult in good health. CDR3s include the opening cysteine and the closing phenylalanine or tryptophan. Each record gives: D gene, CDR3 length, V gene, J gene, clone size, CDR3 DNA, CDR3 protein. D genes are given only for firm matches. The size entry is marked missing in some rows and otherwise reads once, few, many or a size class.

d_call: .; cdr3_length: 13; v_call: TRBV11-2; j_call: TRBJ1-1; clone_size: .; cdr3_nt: TGTGCCAGCAGCTTAGACACCTACACTGAAGCTTTCTTT; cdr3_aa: CASSLDTYTEAFF
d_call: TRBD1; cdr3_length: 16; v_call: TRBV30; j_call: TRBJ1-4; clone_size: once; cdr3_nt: TGTGCCTGGAGCCAACCTCGGACAGGGGAGGGGGAAAAACTGTTTTTT; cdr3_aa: CAWSQPRTGEGEKLFF
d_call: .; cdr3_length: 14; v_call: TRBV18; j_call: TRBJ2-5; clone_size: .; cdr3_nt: TGTGCCAGCTCACCACTTGGTGGCCAAGAGACCCAGTACTTC; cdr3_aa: CASSPLGGQETQYF
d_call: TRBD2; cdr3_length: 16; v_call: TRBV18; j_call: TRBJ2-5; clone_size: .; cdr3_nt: TGTGCCAGCTCACCGGGACTAGCGGGGGCCCAAGAGACCCAGTACTTC; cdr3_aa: CASSPGLAGAQETQYF
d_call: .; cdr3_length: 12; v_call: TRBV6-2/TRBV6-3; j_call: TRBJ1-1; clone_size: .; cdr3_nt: TGTGCCAGCAGTTACGGGTGGACTGAAGCTTTCTTT; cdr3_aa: CASSYGWTEAFF
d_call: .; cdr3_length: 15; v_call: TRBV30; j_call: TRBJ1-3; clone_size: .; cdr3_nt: TGTGCCTGGAGTGTCGGCCAGGGGTCTGGAAACACCATATATTTT; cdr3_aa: CAWSVGQGSGNTIYF
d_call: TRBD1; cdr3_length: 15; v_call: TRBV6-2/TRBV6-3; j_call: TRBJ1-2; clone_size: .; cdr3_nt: TGTGCCAGCAGTTACTCGGACAGGGGGATAGGCGGCTACACCTTC; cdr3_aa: CASSYSDRGIGGYTF
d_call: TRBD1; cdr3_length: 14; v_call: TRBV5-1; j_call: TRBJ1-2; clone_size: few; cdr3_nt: TGCGCCAGCAGCTTGGAAGGGACAGGGAAAGGCTACACCTTC; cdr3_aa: CASSLEGTGKGYTF
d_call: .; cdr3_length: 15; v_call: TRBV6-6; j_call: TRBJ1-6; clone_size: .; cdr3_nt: TGTGCCAGCAGTTACTCGCAGGGCCCCAATTCACCCCTCCACTTT; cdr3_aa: CASSYSQGPNSPLHF
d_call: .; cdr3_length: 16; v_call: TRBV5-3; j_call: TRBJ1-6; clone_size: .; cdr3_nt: TGTGCCAAATGTTTTTTGGGGGGGACAAAAGTTTCACCCCTCCACTTT; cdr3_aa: CAKCFLGGTKVSPLHF
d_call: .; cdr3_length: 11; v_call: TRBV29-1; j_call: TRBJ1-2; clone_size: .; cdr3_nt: TGCAGCGTCAGTGGGACTTCGAGCTACACCTTC; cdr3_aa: CSVSGTSSYTF
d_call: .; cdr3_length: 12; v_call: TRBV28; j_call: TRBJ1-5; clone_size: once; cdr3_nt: TGTGCCACCGGACAGTTACATCAGCCCCAGCATTTT; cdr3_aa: CATGQLHQPQHF
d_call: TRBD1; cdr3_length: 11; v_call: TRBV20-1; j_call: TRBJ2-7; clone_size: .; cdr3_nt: TGCAGCGGACAGGGGGCAGACGAGCAGTACTTC; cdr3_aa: CSGQGADEQYF
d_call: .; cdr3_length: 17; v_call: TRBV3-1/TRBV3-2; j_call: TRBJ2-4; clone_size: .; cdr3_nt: TGTGCCAGCAGCCGAATTGGGACGGACCTAGCCAAAAACATTCAGTACTTC; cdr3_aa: CASSRIGTDLAKNIQYF
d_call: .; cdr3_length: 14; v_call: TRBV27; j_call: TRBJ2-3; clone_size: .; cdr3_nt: TGTGCCAGCAGACCCCTCCAAAGCACAGATACGCAGTATTTT; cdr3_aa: CASRPLQSTDTQYF
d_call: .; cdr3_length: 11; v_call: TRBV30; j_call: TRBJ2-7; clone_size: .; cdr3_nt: TGTGCCTGGAGTGCCGGGGGGCGGGTGTACTTC; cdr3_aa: CAWSAGGRVYF
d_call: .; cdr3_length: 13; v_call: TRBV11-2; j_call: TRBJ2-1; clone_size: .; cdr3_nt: TGTGCCAGCAGCTCGACTAGCTACAATGAGCAGTTCTTC; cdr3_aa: CASSSTSYNEQFF
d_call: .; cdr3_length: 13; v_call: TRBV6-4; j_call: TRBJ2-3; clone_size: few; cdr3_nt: TGTGCCAGCAGTGACGGGGATAGCGATACGCAGTATTTT; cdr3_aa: CASSDGDSDTQYF
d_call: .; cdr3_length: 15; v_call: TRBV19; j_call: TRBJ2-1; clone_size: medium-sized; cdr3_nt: TGTGCCAGTAGTACTACAGGGGGAGGGTACAATGAGCAGTTCTTC; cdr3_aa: CASSTTGGGYNEQFF
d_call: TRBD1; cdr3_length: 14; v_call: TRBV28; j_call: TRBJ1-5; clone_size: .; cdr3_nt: TGTGCCAGCAGCCTGGACAGGGGCAATCAGCCCCAGCATTTT; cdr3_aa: CASSLDRGNQPQHF
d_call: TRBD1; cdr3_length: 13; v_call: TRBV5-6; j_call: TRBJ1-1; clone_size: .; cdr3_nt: TGTGCCAGCAGCTTGAGGGGGCTTAGACGCGCTTTCTTT; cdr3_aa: CASSLRGLRRAFF
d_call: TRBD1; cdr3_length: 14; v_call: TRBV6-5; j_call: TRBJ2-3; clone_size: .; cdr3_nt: TGTGCCAGCAGTTTGGGACAGCCCACAGATACGCAGTATTTT; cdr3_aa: CASSLGQPTDTQYF
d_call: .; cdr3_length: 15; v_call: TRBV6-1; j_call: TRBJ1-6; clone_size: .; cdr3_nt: TGTGCCAGCAGTGAAGCAGCAGGGATAGGTTCACCCCTCCACTTT; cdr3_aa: CASSEAAGIGSPLHF
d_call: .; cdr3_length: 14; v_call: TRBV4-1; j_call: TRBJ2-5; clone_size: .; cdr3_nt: TGCGCCAGCAGCCAGATGACAGACCAAGAGACCCAGTACTTC; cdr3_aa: CASSQMTDQETQYF
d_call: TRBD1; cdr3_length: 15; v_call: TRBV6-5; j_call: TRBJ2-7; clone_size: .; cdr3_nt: TGTGCCAGCAGTTACAGGGACAGGGGGCTGTACGAGCAGTACTTC; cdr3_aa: CASSYRDRGLYEQYF
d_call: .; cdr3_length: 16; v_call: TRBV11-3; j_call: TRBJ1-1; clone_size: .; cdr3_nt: TGTGCCAGCAGCAATAACCCCAGGAGATTGAACACTGAAGCTTTCTTT; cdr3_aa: CASSNNPRRLNTEAFF
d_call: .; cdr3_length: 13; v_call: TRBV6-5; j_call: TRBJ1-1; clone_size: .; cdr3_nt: TGTGCCAGCAGTAACCCAGGGCCCACTGAAGCTTTCTTT; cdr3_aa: CASSNPGPTEAFF
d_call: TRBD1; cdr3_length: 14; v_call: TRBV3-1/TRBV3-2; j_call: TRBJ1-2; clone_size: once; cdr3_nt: TGTGCCAGCAGCAAAGATCCGGGACAGGGGGGCTACACCTTC; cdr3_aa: CASSKDPGQGGYTF
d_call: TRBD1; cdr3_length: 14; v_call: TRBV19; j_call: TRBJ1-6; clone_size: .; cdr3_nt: TGTGCCAGTACCCGGGACAGGGGAAATTCACCCCTCCACTTT; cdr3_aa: CASTRDRGNSPLHF
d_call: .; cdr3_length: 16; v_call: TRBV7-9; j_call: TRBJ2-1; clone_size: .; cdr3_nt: TGTGCCAGCAGCTTTGGGCCTGTGGGATCCTACAATGAGCAGTTCTTC; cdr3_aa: CASSFGPVGSYNEQFF
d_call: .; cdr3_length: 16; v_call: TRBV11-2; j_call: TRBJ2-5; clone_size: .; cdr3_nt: TGTGCCAGCAGCACGGCGGGTGCAGCGGTCCAAGAGACCCAGTACTTC; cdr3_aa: CASSTAGAAVQETQYF
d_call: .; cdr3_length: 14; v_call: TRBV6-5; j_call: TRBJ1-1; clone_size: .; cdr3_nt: TGTGCCAGCAGCCGAGGAAGGGCGAACACTGAAGCTTTCTTT; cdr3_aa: CASSRGRANTEAFF
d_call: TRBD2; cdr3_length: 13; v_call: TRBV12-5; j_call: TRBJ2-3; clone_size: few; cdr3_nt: TGTGCTAGTGGCCGGGGGGGTACAGATACGCAGTATTTT; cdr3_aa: CASGRGGTDTQYF